These T cell receptor beta chains were read from a single sample in a study of graft-versus-host responses after intestinal transplantation. Clones were sequenced by immunoSEQ multiplex PCR, and TCRdb holds only the in-frame ones, with some missing. This sample has 6,000 to 8,500 clones, with roughly 25% found just once. Sample: alloreactive CD8+ T cells from a mixed lymphocyte reaction culture, taken before transplantation. Receptor source: a human patient who was an organ donor for intestinal transplantation. Each CDR3 is given with its conserved first and last residue. A D gene is named only where the DNA matches it firmly. Rows may omit the clone size; those that give it use once, few, many or a size class.

V gene: TRBV4-2
J gene: TRBJ2-5
clone size: .
D gene: .
CDR3 DNA: TGTGCCAGCAGCCAAGTCTTGTCTGGTGGGACCCAGTACTTC
CDR3 protein: CASSQVLSGGTQYF

V gene: TRBV28
J gene: TRBJ2-7
clone size: large
D gene: TRBD2
CDR3 DNA: TGTGCCAGCAGTTGGAGCGGGAGGTACGAGCAGTACTTC
CDR3 protein: CASSWSGRYEQYF

V gene: TRBV11-2
J gene: TRBJ2-7
clone size: .
D gene: TRBD2
CDR3 DNA: TGTGCCAGCAGCTTAGTGGGGACTACCGCCTACGAGCAGTACTTC
CDR3 protein: CASSLVGTTAYEQYF

V gene: TRBV4-3
J gene: TRBJ2-1
clone size: .
D gene: TRBD2
CDR3 DNA: TGCGCCAGCAGCCGACTAGCGGGAGTTGATGAGCAGTTCTTC
CDR3 protein: CASSRLAGVDEQFF

V gene: TRBV4-1
J gene: TRBJ1-1
clone size: .
D gene: TRBD1
CDR3 DNA: TGCGCCAGCACCCAAAGTGAGGGACAGTGGGCCTGGAACACTGAAGCTTTCTTT
CDR3 protein: CASTQSEGQWAWNTEAFF

V gene: TRBV19
J gene: TRBJ2-7
clone size: once
D gene: TRBD1
CDR3 DNA: TGTGCCAGAAACAGGGGGCCCTCCTACGAGCAGTACTTC
CDR3 protein: CARNRGPSYEQYF

V gene: TRBV28
J gene: TRBJ1-5
clone size: medium-sized
D gene: TRBD1
CDR3 DNA: TGTGCCAGCAGTCCCCCCGGGACAGGGAGCCAGCCCCAGCATTTT
CDR3 protein: CASSPPGTGSQPQHF

V gene: TRBV6-5
J gene: TRBJ2-7
clone size: large
D gene: .
CDR3 DNA: TGTGCCAGCAGCCCCGGGGGCGGTCGCGAGCAGTACTTC
CDR3 protein: CASSPGGGREQYF

V gene: TRBV5-8
J gene: TRBJ2-1
clone size: medium-sized
D gene: .
CDR3 DNA: TGTGCCAGCAGCTTGGACCCTTACAATGAGCAGTTCTTC
CDR3 protein: CASSLDPYNEQFF

V gene: TRBV7-2
J gene: TRBJ2-7
clone size: .
D gene: TRBD1
CDR3 DNA: TGTGCCAGCAGCTTAGCAGGGACAGGGATCGAGCAGTACTTC
CDR3 protein: CASSLAGTGIEQYF

V gene: TRBV5-4
J gene: TRBJ2-7
clone size: .
D gene: .
CDR3 DNA: TGTGCCAGCAGCTCAGTTAAAACGGGACTTGCCTACGAGCAGTACTTC
CDR3 protein: CASSSVKTGLAYEQYF

V gene: TRBV5-4
J gene: TRBJ2-5
clone size: few
D gene: TRBD2
CDR3 DNA: TGTGCCAGCAGCTTTACTAGGGAGGGCGAGGAGACCCAGTACTTC
CDR3 protein: CASSFTREGEETQYF

V gene: TRBV11-3
J gene: TRBJ2-7
clone size: few
D gene: TRBD2
CDR3 DNA: TGTGCCAGCAGCTTAGTGGGGGGAGGGTCCTACGAGCAGTACTTC
CDR3 protein: CASSLVGGGSYEQYF

V gene: TRBV14
J gene: TRBJ1-1
clone size: .
D gene: .
CDR3 DNA: TGTGCCAGCAGCCAGCAGGGCGGAATCACTGAAGCTTTCTTT
CDR3 protein: CASSQQGGITEAFF

V gene: TRBV6-6
J gene: TRBJ2-1
clone size: .
D gene: TRBD2
CDR3 DNA: TGTGCCAGCGATAAGGTGCGGGAGGCTTACAATGAGCAGTTCTTC
CDR3 protein: CASDKVREAYNEQFF

V gene: TRBV28
J gene: TRBJ1-5
clone size: .
D gene: .
CDR3 DNA: TGTGCCAGCAGTTTATGGGAATATAGCAATCAGCCCCAGCATTTT
CDR3 protein: CASSLWEYSNQPQHF

V gene: TRBV7-6
J gene: TRBJ2-6
clone size: few
D gene: .
CDR3 DNA: TGTGCCAGCAGCTTAGGAGCCTCTGGGGCCAACGTCCTGACTTTC
CDR3 protein: CASSLGASGANVLTF

V gene: TRBV15
J gene: TRBJ2-7
clone size: .
D gene: TRBD1
CDR3 DNA: TGTGCCACCAGCAGAGAGGCCAGGGGGACAGGGGTTTACGAGCAGTACTTC
CDR3 protein: CATSREARGTGVYEQYF

V gene: TRBV4-2
J gene: TRBJ2-2
clone size: .
D gene: .
CDR3 DNA: TGTGCCAGCAGCCCGAACACCGGGGAGCTGTTTTTT
CDR3 protein: CASSPNTGELFF

V gene: TRBV11-1
J gene: TRBJ2-7
clone size: few
D gene: TRBD1
CDR3 DNA: TGTGCCAGCAGCGTGACAGGGGACTACGAGCAGTACTTC
CDR3 protein: CASSVTGDYEQYF

V gene: TRBV5-6
J gene: TRBJ2-7
clone size: .
D gene: .
CDR3 DNA: TGCGCCAGCAGCCTGGGACGGACCTACGAGCAGTACTTC
CDR3 protein: CASSLGRTYEQYF

V gene: TRBV5-5
J gene: TRBJ1-1
clone size: few
D gene: TRBD1
CDR3 DNA: TGCGCCAGCAGCCAGGGACAGATGGTTTGGAACACTGAAGCTTTCTTT
CDR3 protein: CASSQGQMVWNTEAFF

V gene: TRBV7-3
J gene: TRBJ2-7
clone size: .
D gene: TRBD2
CDR3 DNA: TGCGCCAGCAGGGGACTAGCGGGAGAGCAGTACTTC
CDR3 protein: CASRGLAGEQYF

V gene: TRBV4-1
J gene: TRBJ1-1
clone size: medium-sized
D gene: .
CDR3 DNA: TGCGCCAGCAGCCAAGTTGTACAGGGGAACACTGAAGCTTTCTTT
CDR3 protein: CASSQVVQGNTEAFF

V gene: TRBV6-6
J gene: TRBJ1-5
clone size: once
D gene: .
CDR3 DNA: TGTGCCAGCAGCTACTCGATAGAGGGTAGCAATCAGCTCCAGCATTTT
CDR3 protein: CASSYSIEGSNQLQHF

V gene: TRBV13
J gene: TRBJ1-4
clone size: medium-sized
D gene: TRBD1
CDR3 DNA: TGTGCCAGCAGCTTAAGACAGGGAGTTCGGGAAAAACTGTTTTTT
CDR3 protein: CASSLRQGVREKLFF

V gene: TRBV11-2
J gene: TRBJ1-2
clone size: .
D gene: .
CDR3 DNA: TGTGCCAGCAGCTTAGAGGGGGCGTCCGACTATGGCTACACCTTC
CDR3 protein: CASSLEGASDYGYTF

V gene: TRBV7-9
J gene: TRBJ2-7
clone size: medium-sized
D gene: TRBD2
CDR3 DNA: TGTGCCAGCAGCTTAGAGGAGGGGAGGGGAAGTTTCTACGAGCAGTACTTC
CDR3 protein: CASSLEEGRGSFYEQYF

V gene: TRBV6-6
J gene: TRBJ2-7
clone size: few
D gene: TRBD2
CDR3 DNA: TGTGCCAGCAGTCCGGGACTAGCGTCGGGCTACGAGCAGTACTTC
CDR3 protein: CASSPGLASGYEQYF

V gene: TRBV7-3
J gene: TRBJ2-3
clone size: .
D gene: .
CDR3 DNA: TGTGCCAGCAGCTTAGACAACACAGATACGCAGTATTTT
CDR3 protein: CASSLDNTDTQYF

V gene: TRBV15
J gene: TRBJ1-5
clone size: large
D gene: .
CDR3 DNA: TGTGCCACCAGCAGAGATAGGGAGCATCAGCCCCAGCATTTT
CDR3 protein: CATSRDREHQPQHF

V gene: TRBV29-1
J gene: TRBJ2-1
clone size: .
D gene: .
CDR3 DNA: TGCAGCGTTTATATCGACACTCGCAATGAGCAGTTCTTC
CDR3 protein: CSVYIDTRNEQFF

V gene: TRBV5-4
J gene: TRBJ2-2
clone size: large
D gene: .
CDR3 DNA: TGTGCCAGCAGCCCGAACACCGGGGAGCTGTTTTTT
CDR3 protein: CASSPNTGELFF